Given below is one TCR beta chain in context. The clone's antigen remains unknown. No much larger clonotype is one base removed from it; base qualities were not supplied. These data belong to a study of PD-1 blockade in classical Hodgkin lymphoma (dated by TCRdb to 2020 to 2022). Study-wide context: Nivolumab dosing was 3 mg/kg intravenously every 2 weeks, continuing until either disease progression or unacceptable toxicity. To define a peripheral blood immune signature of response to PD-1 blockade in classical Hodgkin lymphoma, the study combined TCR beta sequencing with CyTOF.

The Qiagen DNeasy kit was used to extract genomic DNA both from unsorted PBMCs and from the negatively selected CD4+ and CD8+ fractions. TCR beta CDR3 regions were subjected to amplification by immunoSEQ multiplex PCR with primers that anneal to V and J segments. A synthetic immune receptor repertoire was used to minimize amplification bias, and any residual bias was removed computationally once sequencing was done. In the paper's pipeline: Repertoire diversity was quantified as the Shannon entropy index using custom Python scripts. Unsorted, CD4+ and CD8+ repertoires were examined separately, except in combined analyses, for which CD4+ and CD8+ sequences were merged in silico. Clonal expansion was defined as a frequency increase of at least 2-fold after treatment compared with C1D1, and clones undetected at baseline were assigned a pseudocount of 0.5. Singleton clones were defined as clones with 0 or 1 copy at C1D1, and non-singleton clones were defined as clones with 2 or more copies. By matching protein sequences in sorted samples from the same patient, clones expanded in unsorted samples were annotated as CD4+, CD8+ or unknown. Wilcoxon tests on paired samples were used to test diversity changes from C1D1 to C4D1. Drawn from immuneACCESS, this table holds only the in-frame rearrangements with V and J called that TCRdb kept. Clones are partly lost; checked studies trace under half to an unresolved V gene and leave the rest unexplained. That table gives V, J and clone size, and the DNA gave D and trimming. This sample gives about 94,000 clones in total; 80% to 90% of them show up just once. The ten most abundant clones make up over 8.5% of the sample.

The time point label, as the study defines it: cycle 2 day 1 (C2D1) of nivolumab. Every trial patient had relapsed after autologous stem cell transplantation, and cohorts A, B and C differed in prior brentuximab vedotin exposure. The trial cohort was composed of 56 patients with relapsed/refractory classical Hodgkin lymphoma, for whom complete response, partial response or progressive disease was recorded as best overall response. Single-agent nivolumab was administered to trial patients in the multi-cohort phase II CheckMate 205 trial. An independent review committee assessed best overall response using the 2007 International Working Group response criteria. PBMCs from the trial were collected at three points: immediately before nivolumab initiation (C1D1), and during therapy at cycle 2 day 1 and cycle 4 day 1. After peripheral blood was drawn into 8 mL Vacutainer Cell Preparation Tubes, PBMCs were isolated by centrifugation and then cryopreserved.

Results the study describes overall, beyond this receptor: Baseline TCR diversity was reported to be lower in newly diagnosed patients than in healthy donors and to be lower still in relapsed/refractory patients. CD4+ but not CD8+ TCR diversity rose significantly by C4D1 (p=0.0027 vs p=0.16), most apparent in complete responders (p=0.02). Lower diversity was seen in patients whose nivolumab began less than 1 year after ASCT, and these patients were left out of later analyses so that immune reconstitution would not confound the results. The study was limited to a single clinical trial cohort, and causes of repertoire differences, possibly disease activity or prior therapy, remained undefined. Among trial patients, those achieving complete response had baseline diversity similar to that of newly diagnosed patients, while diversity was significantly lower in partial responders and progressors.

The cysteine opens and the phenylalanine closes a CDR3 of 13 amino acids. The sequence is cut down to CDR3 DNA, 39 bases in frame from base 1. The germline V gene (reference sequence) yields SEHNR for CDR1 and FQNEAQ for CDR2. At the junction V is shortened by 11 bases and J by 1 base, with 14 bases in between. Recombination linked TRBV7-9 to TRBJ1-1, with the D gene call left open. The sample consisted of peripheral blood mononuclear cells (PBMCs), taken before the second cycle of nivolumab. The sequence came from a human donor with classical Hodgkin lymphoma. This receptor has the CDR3 CAGSHAPNTEAFF. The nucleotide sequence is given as TGTGCCGGGTCCCATGCTCCGAACACTGAAGCTTTCTTT.